Following are 28 T cell receptor beta chains from one sample sequenced in a study of long-term antiretroviral therapy in people with HIV. Samples were assayed with immunoSEQ v3.0 at survey level. TCRdb's table, derived via immunoSEQ multiplex PCR, lists solely in-frame clones and lacks some. The sample has tens of thousands of clones, about 80% seen once. Sequenced here: unsorted PBMCs, sampled 1.1 years before starting antiretroviral therapy. Receptors were obtained from a woman in her thirties or forties with HIV.

The rearrangement joins TRBV5-1 to TRBJ1-4; D perhaps matches TRBD1 (5 bases). Trimming left V 7 bases short and J 5 bases short, with 18 bases between. Germline values: CDR1 SGHRS, CDR2 YFSETQ. This CDR3 spans 15 amino acids. The CDR3 DNA sequence: TGCGCCAGCGGGAAAACAGGCACCCCGAATGAAAAACTGTTTTTT. It specifies CASGKTGTPNEKLFF.

CDR3 sequence reads: CAARTGNANYGYTF. For the CDR3, the DNA is TGTGCCGCAAGGACAGGCAACGCTAACTATGGCTACACCTTC. V and J are TRBV6-5 and TRBJ1-2; 7 positions match TRBD1. The CDR3 contains 14 residues. The trim removed 11 bases at V and 0 bases at J, leaving 9 bases unmatched. CDR1 is MNHEY and CDR2 is SVGAGI in the germline V gene.

This sequence joins TRBV5-1 and TRBJ2-7; 8 nucleotides match TRBD1. This CDR3 has 15 residues. Germline CDR1 SGHRS, CDR2 YFSETQ. The junction had 10 bases not matched to a gene; V was cut back by 6 bases and J by 2 bases. The CDR3 DNA is TGCGCCAGCAACAACAGACAGGGGTGGGCCTACGAGCAGTACTTC. Protein product: CASNNRQGWAYEQYF.

This clone has a single count. This chain links TRBV7-9 with TRBJ2-2; 7 bases align to TRBD2. V shed 1 base, J shed 6 bases, and the junction held 2 bases outside the gene matches. Germline CDR1 SEHNR, CDR2 FQNEAQ (reference sequence). The CDR3 has 14 amino acids. The DNA for the CDR3 is TGTGCCAGCAGCTTAGGACTAGCAGCCGGGGAGCTGTTTTTT. Amino acid sequence: CASSLGLAAGELFF.

V gene TRBV6-6 combines with J gene TRBJ1-2, with D unclear. Germline V lookup: CDR1 MNHNY, CDR2 SVGAGI (reference sequence). V lost 2 bases to trimming and J lost 8 bases, with 9 bases between them. The CDR3 covers 12 residues. The CDR3: CASSYLTKGYTF. CDR3 in DNA: TGTGCCAGCAGTTACCTGACAAAGGGCTACACCTTC.

This clone was seen a handful of times. CDR3 loop: CASSYSSKGTYEQYF. As DNA, the CDR3 is TGTGCCAGCAGTTACTCGTCAAAAGGTACCTACGAGCAGTACTTC. The chain has TRBV6-5 and TRBJ2-7; the D is unclear. V was clipped by 0 bases and J by 2 bases, with 11 bases between them. This CDR3 spans 15 amino acids. CDR1 MNHEY and CDR2 SVGAGI come from the germline V gene.

V and J are TRBV7-9 and TRBJ2-6; tentative D call: TRBD1 (5 bases). Germline CDR1 and CDR2: SEHNR and FQNEAQ (reference sequence). CDR3 size: 16 residues. The V end lost 1 base, the J end lost 2 bases, and 9 bases lay between the germline ends. The DNA of the CDR3 is TGTGCCAGCAGCTTAGGTGCAGGGCCTGGGGCCAACGTCCTGACTTTC. As protein: CASSLGAGPGANVLTF.

This sequence joins TRBV5-1 and TRBJ2-7, with D possibly matching TRBD2 (6 bases). The V and J ends lost 1 base and 4 bases respectively, with 24 bases between them. This CDR3 region has 18 residues. Germline V gene lookup returns CDR1 SGHRS and CDR2 YFSETQ. CDR3 in amino acids: CASSLQRPGVAEIYEQYF. The CDR3 region has the DNA TGCGCCAGCAGCTTGCAGCGCCCCGGAGTAGCGGAAATATACGAGCAGTACTTC.

The rearrangement uses TRBV2 and TRBJ2-3, with a weak D call TRBD1 (5 bases). This CDR3 region has 14 residues. CDR1 is SNHLY and CDR2 is FYNNEI in the germline V gene. Trimming took 4 bases from V and 3 from J, leaving 11 bases between them. The CDR3 nucleotides read TGTGCCAGCAGTGCAGGGTTCACGACAGATACGCAGTATTTT. Protein sequence: CASSAGFTTDTQYF.

The chain recombines TRBV5-1 with TRBJ2-7; 10 bases agree with TRBD2. Losses at the gene ends were 4 bases for V and 1 base for J; bases not matched to a gene: 5. The germline V gene has CDR1 SGHRS and CDR2 YFSETQ. This CDR3 spans 15 amino acids. The DNA of the CDR3 is TGCGCCAGCAGCCAGACTAGCGGGTCTTCCTACGAGCAGTACTTC. Protein: CASSQTSGSSYEQYF.

This chain links TRBV27 with TRBJ1-4; D possibly corresponds to TRBD1 (5 bases). Trimming removed 8 bases from V and 7 bases from J, with 20 bases in between. Germline V gives CDR1 MNHEY, CDR2 SMNVEV (reference sequence). The CDR3 has 15 residues. The CDR3 DNA sequence: TGTGCCAGCGGACCCCTGACGGGGGTGGGTGAAAAACTGTTTTTT. Encoded protein: CASGPLTGVGEKLFF.

This clone was observed a few times. The rearrangement uses TRBV27 and TRBJ1-5; 10 bases line up with TRBD1. There are 15 residues in the CDR3. Germline trimming cut 1 base from V and 8 bases from J; bases unmatched to any gene: 5. Germline V gene sequence: CDR1 MNHEY, CDR2 SMNVEV (reference sequence). CDR3 protein: CASSLLGDRGKPQHF. In nucleotides, the CDR3 is TGTGCCAGCAGTTTATTGGGGGACAGGGGAAAGCCCCAGCATTTT.

This chain links TRBV6-6 with TRBJ2-2; tentatively, D is TRBD1 or TRBD2 (6 bases each). Trimming took 2 bases from V and 6 from J, leaving 10 bases between them. CDR1 is MNHNY, CDR2 SVGAGI, per germline (reference sequence). The CDR3 is 14 residues long. CDR3 nucleotide sequence: TGTGCCAGCAGTTACGAGGGGGGCGCCGGGGAGCTGTTTTTT. It encodes CASSYEGGAGELFF.

J is TRBJ1-1 and V is TRBV6-5, with 8 nucleotides matching TRBD1. CDR1 is MNHEY, CDR2 SVGAGI, per germline. V shed 2 bases and J 1 base; nucleotides not matched to a gene: 0. The CDR3 extends over 14 amino acids. CDR3 sequence reads: CASSYDRGNTEAFF. In nucleotides, the CDR3 is TGTGCCAGCAGTTACGACAGGGGGAACACTGAAGCTTTCTTT.

This chain connects TRBV10-3 to TRBJ1-1; 7 nucleotides line up with TRBD1. Per the germline V gene, CDR1 is ENHRY and CDR2 is SYGVKD. The CDR3 runs 13 residues. The CDR3 reads CAVRGGMNTEAFF. For the CDR3, the DNA is TGTGCGGTCAGGGGGGGTATGAACACTGAAGCTTTCTTT.

This sequence joins TRBV6-6 and TRBJ1-6; tentative D call: TRBD1 (6 bases). Germline loops: CDR1 MNHNY, CDR2 SVGAGI (reference sequence). The CDR3 length is 14 residues. Trimming left V 6 bases short and J 6 bases short, with 12 bases between. For the CDR3, the DNA is TGTGCCAGCAGCTCCGGGACATTTAATTCACCCCTCCACTTT. Translating it yields CASSSGTFNSPLHF.

V gene TRBV5-1 combines with J gene TRBJ2-5, with D tentatively TRBD1 (7 bases). Trimming took 4 bases from V and 4 from J, leaving 17 bases between them. Germline V CDR1 and CDR2: SGHRS, YFSETQ. This CDR3 spans 15 amino acids. The CDR3 coding sequence is TGCGCCAGCAGCCAAACCCAGGGGGGAGGAGAGACCCAGTACTTC. Protein product: CASSQTQGGGETQYF.

CDR3 residues: CASSARQIPYEQYF. Here the CDR3 DNA reads TGCGCCAGCAGCGCCCGACAGATACCCTACGAGCAGTACTTC. The rearrangement links TRBV5-1 to TRBJ2-7; TRBD1 might be the D (5 bases). The V end lost 4 bases, the J end lost 2 bases, and 13 bases lay between the germline ends. Germline V gene lookup returns CDR1 SGHRS and CDR2 YFSETQ. CDR3 size: 14 residues.

The V and J genes are TRBV4-1 and TRBJ1-3; D is ambiguous. This CDR3 has 14 residues. Germline CDR1 and CDR2: MGHRA and YSYEKL. The V gene lost 1 base and the J gene lost 2 bases, with 6 bases spanning the gap. The CDR3 loop reads CASSQVYPGNTIYF. CDR3 DNA sequence: TGCGCCAGCAGCCAAGTTTACCCTGGAAACACCATATATTTT.

This chain uses TRBV29-1 with TRBJ2-1, with TRBD2 matching 9 bases. The CDR3 has 16 residues. V lost 2 bases, J lost 4 bases, and 9 bases stayed unmatched. The germline V gene encodes CDR1 SQVTM and CDR2 ANQGSEA. This chain's CDR3 is CSVEWVAGVGYNEQFF. In nucleotides, the CDR3 is TGCAGCGTTGAATGGGTAGCGGGAGTGGGTTACAATGAGCAGTTCTTC.

The chain employs TRBV19 and TRBJ2-5, with 7 bases that match TRBD1. Germline V lookup: CDR1 LNHDA, CDR2 SQIVND (reference sequence). After removal of 6 bases from V and 4 bases from J, the junction contained 5 bases not matched to a gene. This CDR3 is built from 13 residues. The CDR3 sequence is CASSTDRIETQYF. CDR3 coding DNA: TGTGCCAGTAGCACGGACAGGATAGAGACCCAGTACTTC.

V usage is TRBV5-1 and J usage is TRBJ2-2; 7 bases map to TRBD1. The CDR3 has 14 residues. Looked up from germline, CDR1 is SGHRS and CDR2 is YFSETQ. V was pared by 4 bases and J by 6 bases, with 6 bases of the junction left unmatched. CDR3 coding DNA: TGCGCCAGCAGCCCGACAGGGCTTTCCGGGGAGCTGTTTTTT. This gives the protein CASSPTGLSGELFF.

A note on this clone: Relative to the germline gene, one junction end is altered; a read error may explain this. V is TRBV6-6 and J is TRBJ2-2; no clear D. CDR3 size: 11 residues. Germline assignment: CDR1 MNHNY and CDR2 SVGAGI (reference sequence). For the CDR3, the DNA is TGTGCCAGCACTTACACCGGGGAGCTGTTTTTT. It encodes CASTYTGELFF.

V gene TRBV19 combines with J gene TRBJ1-6; D perhaps matches TRBD1 (5 bases). V lost 8 bases and J 0 bases, leaving 14 bases between the germline ends. This CDR3 spans 16 amino acids. Per germline, CDR1 LNHDA and CDR2 SQIVND (reference sequence). In nucleotides, the CDR3 is TGTGCCAGTGGCAATCGGGACCGCTCCTATAATTCACCCCTCCACTTT. Protein product: CASGNRDRSYNSPLHF. Complete variable domain (other parts from reference TRBV19 and TRBJ1-6): DGGITQSPKYLFRKEGQNVTLSCEQNLNHDAMYWYRQDPGQGLRLIYYSQIVNDFQKGDIAEGYSVSREKKESFPLTVTSAQKNPTAFYLCASGNRDRSYNSPLHFGNGTRLTVT.

The chain combines TRBV4-1 with TRBJ1-3; a weak D match, TRBD1 (5 bases). This CDR3 has 13 residues. Germline V gene data show CDR1 as MGHRA and CDR2 as YSYEKL. The ends were cut back, 5 bases at V and 4 bases at J, with 9 bases in the middle. CDR3 protein: CASSWTPGNTIYF. CDR3 coding DNA: TGCGCCAGCAGCTGGACACCCGGAAACACCATATATTTT.

This clone was seen once. This sequence joins TRBV27 and TRBJ1-6; D gene ambiguous. Germline loops: CDR1 MNHEY, CDR2 SMNVEV (reference sequence). The germline V and J ends were trimmed by 2 bases and 1 base, with 9 bases remaining between them. This CDR3 comprises 16 residues. Written as DNA, the CDR3 is TGTGCCAGCAGTTTAGGTCAGACTTCCTATAATTCACCCCTCCACTTT. Translation: CASSLGQTSYNSPLHF.

J is TRBJ1-5 and V is TRBV27; possibly TRBD1 for D (6 bases). This CDR3 contains 13 residues. Looked up from germline, CDR1 is MNHEY and CDR2 is SMNVEV (reference sequence). V gave up 4 bases and J gave up 5 bases, with 9 bases separating them. Here the CDR3 reads CASSSRTDQPQHF. The DNA of the CDR3 is TGTGCCAGCAGTTCCCGGACAGATCAGCCCCAGCATTTT.

The chain combines TRBV4-3 with TRBJ2-1; D is ambiguous. The CDR3 length is 18 residues. The V end lost 0 bases, the J end lost 4 bases, and 19 bases lay between the germline ends. Germline values: CDR1 LGHNA, CDR2 YSLEER. This CDR3 reads CASSQDLSRVGQYNEQFF. The DNA of the CDR3 is TGCGCCAGCAGCCAAGATCTAAGTCGGGTCGGGCAGTACAATGAGCAGTTCTTC.